This entry lists 29 T cell receptor beta chains sequenced from one sample in a study of T-cell memory formation after mild COVID-19. Each CDR3 protein is one row after TCRdb ran MiXCR on the 5' RACE reads. The table has about 200,000 distinct CDR3 sequences, just over 9.5% seen once. The sequenced sample was PBMCs or a T cell subset sorted from them (not recorded which). These receptors were obtained from a man aged 18 to 30 who had mild COVID-19 (a few samples of this study predate the infection). Cell type and time point are not known.

Many counts were recorded for this clonotype. V and J are TRBV12-3 or TRBV12-4 and TRBJ2-7; no reliable D call. Trimming left V 4 bases short and J 0 bases short, with 16 bases between. This CDR3 spans 16 amino acids. The DNA for the CDR3 is TGTGCCAGCAGTTCGATGAGTCTCAGGAGCTCCTACGAGCAGTACTTC. Translated, it gives CASSSMSLRSSYEQYF.

In its sample, this clonotype was seen many times. The chain combines TRBV5-1 with TRBJ2-2; no clear D. Trimming removed 1 base from V and 0 bases from J, with 10 bases in between. The V gene's germline CDR1 is SGHRS and CDR2 YFSETQ. This CDR3 spans 16 amino acids. CDR3 region: CASSLNWVANTGELFF. Here the CDR3 DNA reads TGCGCCAGCAGCTTGAATTGGGTAGCGAACACCGGGGAGCTGTTTTTT.

V gene TRBV29-1 combines with J gene TRBJ1-1; TRBD1 is a possible D gene (5 bases). Germline V gene lookup returns CDR1 SQVTM and CDR2 ANQGSEA. The CDR3 spans 11 residues. V was shortened by 6 bases and J by 5 bases, with 10 bases between the two germline ends. For the CDR3, the DNA is TGCAGCGTAGTCTGGGGGACTGAAGCTTTCTTT. This sequence encodes CSVVWGTEAFF.

The J gene is TRBJ2-4, the V gene TRBV7-2; maybe TRBD1 (7 bases). The V end was cut by 3 bases, the J end by 2 bases, with 20 bases between. The CDR3 consists of 18 residues. Germline V lookup: CDR1 SGHTA, CDR2 FQGNSA. The CDR3 DNA follows: TGTGCCAGCAGCTTGGGGGGATACAGGGGTCGAACCAAAAACATTCAGTACTTC. Protein sequence: CASSLGGYRGRTKNIQYF.

The chain links TRBV4-2 to TRBJ2-2; 7 bases line up with TRBD2. There are 15 residues in the CDR3. Germline V CDR1 and CDR2: LGHNA, YNFKEQ. After removal of 3 bases from V and 0 bases from J, the junction contained 1 base not matched to a gene. This CDR3 is CASSQRGTNTGELFF. The CDR3 nucleotides are TGTGCCAGCAGCCAGCGGGGGACGAACACCGGGGAGCTGTTTTTT.

The CDR3 region is CASSGGTVTEAFF. In DNA, the CDR3 is TGTGCCAGTAGCGGCGGGACAGTCACTGAAGCTTTCTTT. The rearrangement uses TRBV19 and TRBJ1-1, with 7 bases identical to TRBD1. The junction had 5 bases not matched to a gene; V was cut back by 6 bases and J by 4 bases. Germline loops: CDR1 LNHDA, CDR2 SQIVND (reference sequence). This CDR3 has 13 residues.

This clonotype was detected ten times or more. The V and J genes are TRBV11-2 and TRBJ1-4, with TRBD1 matching 8 bases. Germline V gives CDR1 SGHAT, CDR2 FQNNGV. CDR3 length equals 17 residues. The V and J ends lost 1 base and 0 bases, in that order; junction bases with no gene match: 4. The CDR3 bases are TGTGCCAGCAGCTTAGTTCCAGGGGGCCCAACTAATGAAAAACTGTTTTTT. Protein sequence: CASSLVPGGPTNEKLFF.

This clonotype was recorded a few times. The chain uses TRBV7-2 and TRBJ1-6; D perhaps matches TRBD1 (5 bases). Germline V gene data show CDR1 as SGHTA and CDR2 as FQGNSA. V was shortened by 5 bases and J by 7 bases, with 12 bases between the two germline ends. The CDR3 contains 14 residues. CDR3 sequence (DNA): TGTGCCAGCAGCGTGGACATGGCAAATTCACCCCTCCACTTT. The encoded protein is CASSVDMANSPLHF.

This clonotype occurred many times. A junction end diverges from the germline sequence, so it may reflect a read error. The chain has TRBV5-1 and TRBJ2-3, with 7 bases identical to TRBD1. The CDR3 consists of 15 residues. Germline CDR1 SGHRS, CDR2 YFSETQ. Written as DNA, the CDR3 is TGCGCCAGCAGTTTGGGGACAGTCGACACAGATACGCAGTATTTT. Translated: CASSLGTVDTDTQYF.

This clonotype has at least ten counts. The V call is TRBV7-9, the J call TRBJ1-2; D is uncertain. V lost 5 bases, J lost 0 bases, and 16 bases lay in between. Germline V gene sequence: CDR1 SEHNR, CDR2 FQNEAQ (reference sequence). The CDR3 runs 16 residues. CDR3 nucleotide sequence: TGTGCCAGCAGCCAAGGGTCGAAAGGTTCTAACTATGGCTACACCTTC. Protein: CASSQGSKGSNYGYTF.

This clonotype was observed a few times. The CDR3: CASSPTWRDTEAFF. The CDR3 coding sequence is TGTGCCAGCAGCCCCACATGGAGGGACACTGAAGCTTTCTTT. The chain recombines TRBV7-2 with TRBJ1-1; unclear D gene. Germline CDR1 is SGHTA and CDR2 is FQGNSA. V lost 5 bases to trimming and J lost 3 bases, with 13 bases between them. The CDR3 length is 14 residues.

J is TRBJ1-4 and V is TRBV5-1, with 9 bases that match TRBD1. The CDR3 has 14 amino acids. The germline gives CDR1 SGHRS, CDR2 YFSETQ. The V and J ends lost 2 bases and 8 bases, in that order; junction bases with no gene match: 4. The CDR3 DNA reads TGCGCCAGCAGCTTCACAGGGGGCGACGAAAAACTGTTTTTT. Translating it yields CASSFTGGDEKLFF. The whole variable domain, filled in from reference TRBV5-1 and TRBJ1-4, reads KAGVTQTPRYLIKTRGQQVTLSCSPISGHRSVSWYQQTPGQGLQFLFEYFSETQRNKGNFPGRFSGRQFSNSRSEMNVSTLELGDSALYLCASSFTGGDEKLFFGSGTQLSVL.

This clonotype was recorded a few times. The gene calls are TRBV7-2 and TRBJ2-2, with unresolved D. The V gene's germline CDR1 is SGHTA and CDR2 FQGNSA. V was cut by 7 bases and J by 0 bases, with 12 bases left in between. This CDR3 region has 15 residues. In DNA form, the CDR3 reads TGTGCCAGCACCGCCAGACTGCCGAACACCGGGGAGCTGTTTTTT. Its translation is CASTARLPNTGELFF.

The chain uses TRBV7-9 and TRBJ1-4, with 7 bases fitting TRBD1. CDR1 SEHNR and CDR2 FQNEAQ come from the germline V gene (reference sequence). CDR3 length equals 16 residues. The J segment lost 4 bases and the V segment lost 5 bases, leaving 10 bases of the junction unmatched. DNA for the CDR3: TGTGCCAGCAGCGTGCTAGGGGACAGCCTTAATGAAAAACTGTTTTTT. This codes for CASSVLGDSLNEKLFF.

The chain has TRBV6-5 and TRBJ2-1; 9 bases map to TRBD1. This CDR3 has 13 residues. The V gene end was trimmed by 6 bases and the J gene end by 9 bases; junction bases not matched to a gene: 6. In germline, CDR1 is MNHEY, CDR2 SVGAGI. The CDR3 reads CASRRQGVFEQFF. The CDR3 DNA is TGTGCCAGCAGACGACAGGGGGTTTTTGAGCAGTTCTTC.

Many counts were recorded for this clonotype. The chain carries TRBV7-2 and TRBJ2-3, with 9 bases matching TRBD2. This CDR3 region has 14 residues. The V gene's germline CDR1 is SGHTA and CDR2 FQGNSA. Trimming took 2 bases from V and 6 from J; bases not matched to a gene: 3. This CDR3 reads CASSLLAGKDTQYF. CDR3 bases: TGTGCCAGCAGCTTACTAGCGGGGAAGGATACGCAGTATTTT.

This chain links TRBV7-2 with TRBJ2-2, with D perhaps matching TRBD1 (5 bases). Trimming cost V 4 bases and J 1 base, with 10 bases left between them. The CDR3 extends over 15 amino acids. Germline loops: CDR1 SGHTA, CDR2 FQGNSA. The CDR3 DNA follows: TGTGCCAGCAGCTCCAACAGGAGGAACACCGGGGAGCTGTTTTTT. It yields the protein CASSSNRRNTGELFF.

The gene calls are TRBV5-1 and TRBJ2-3; D is perhaps TRBD1 or TRBD2 (5 bases each). Germline V CDR1 and CDR2: SGHRS, YFSETQ. The ends were cut back, 7 bases at V and 0 bases at J, with 6 bases in the middle. The CDR3 length is 12 residues. CDR3 protein: CASGDSTDTQYF. DNA of the CDR3: TGCGCCAGCGGGGACAGCACAGATACGCAGTATTTT.

This clonotype was observed many times. The chain combines TRBV5-1 with TRBJ2-4, with a possible D match to TRBD1 (6 bases). This CDR3 has 14 amino acids. V shed 4 bases and J shed 6 bases, with 14 bases lying between them. CDR1 SGHRS and CDR2 YFSETQ come from the germline V gene. The CDR3 loop reads CASSPGQLLNIQYF. The CDR3 coding sequence is TGCGCCAGCAGCCCCGGACAGTTACTAAACATTCAGTACTTC.

This rearrangement joins TRBV5-4 to TRBJ1-1; 7 bases align to TRBD1. Germline V gene lookup returns CDR1 SGHNT and CDR2 YYREEE (reference sequence). The CDR3 is 15 residues long. J gave up 0 bases and V 5 bases, and 7 bases lay outside the gene matches. The CDR3 bases are TGTGCCAGCAGTGATGGGACAGAGATGAACACTGAAGCTTTCTTT. It specifies CASSDGTEMNTEAFF.

This clonotype was seen a handful of times. The chain carries TRBV25-1 and TRBJ1-1; 9 bases agree with TRBD1. This CDR3 spans 14 amino acids. J lost 4 bases, V lost 2 bases, and 2 bases had no gene match. Germline CDR1 MGHDK, CDR2 SYGVNS. The CDR3 region has the DNA TGTGCCAGCAGTGAAGGGGACAGGGTCACTGAAGCTTTCTTT. Protein sequence: CASSEGDRVTEAFF.

A few counts support this clonotype. The CDR3 nucleotides read TGTGCCACCAGCAGAGAGCGGGGGACCTACGAGCAGTACTTC. It encodes CATSRERGTYEQYF. This sequence joins TRBV15 and TRBJ2-7; TRBD2 agrees at 7 bases. Germline CDR1 LNHNV, CDR2 YYDKDF (reference sequence). Unmatched junction bases numbered 1, after V lost 0 bases and J lost 2 bases. The CDR3 is 14 residues long.

The chain is built from TRBV7-2 and TRBJ1-5, with D possibly TRBD1 on 5 matching bases. CDR3 length: 14 residues. The germline gives CDR1 SGHTA, CDR2 FQGNSA. The germline V and J ends were trimmed by 5 bases and 5 bases, with 13 bases remaining between them. In DNA form, the CDR3 reads TGTGCCAGCAGCCGAGCAGGGATACATCAGCCCCAGCATTTT. Its translation: CASSRAGIHQPQHF.

CDR3: CASSSGVEKLFF. The CDR3 DNA reads as TGTGCCAGCAGCAGCGGAGTCGAAAAACTGTTTTTT. The chain recombines TRBV6-6 with TRBJ1-4; no reliable D call. The CDR3 has 12 residues. Germline loops: CDR1 MNHNY, CDR2 SVGAGI (reference sequence). V was trimmed by 6 bases and J by 8 bases, leaving 10 bases between them.

V gene TRBV5-1 combines with J gene TRBJ2-2; 9 bases fit TRBD1. CDR1 is SGHRS and CDR2 is YFSETQ in the germline V gene. The CDR3 totals 17 residues. V shed 4 bases, J shed 5 bases, and the junction held 12 bases outside the gene matches. The CDR3: CASSRPPGQGGTGELFF. The CDR3 nucleotides are TGCGCCAGCAGCCGCCCGCCGGGACAGGGAGGTACCGGGGAGCTGTTTTTT.

This clonotype has more than one count but fewer than ten. The chain joins TRBV20-1 to TRBJ2-4; TRBD2 is a possible D gene (6 bases). V lost 6 bases, J lost 0 bases, and 12 bases lay in between. Looked up from germline, CDR1 is DFQATT and CDR2 is SNEGSKA (reference sequence). The CDR3 length is 14 residues. The CDR3 nucleotides read TGCAGTGCCCCCGGGGACTTAGCCAAAAACATTCAGTACTTC. It is translated as CSAPGDLAKNIQYF.

This clonotype showed up just a few times. The chain couples TRBV3-1 to TRBJ2-3, with 8 positions matching TRBD2. CDR3 length: 14 residues. J gave up 6 bases and V 2 bases, and 4 bases lay outside the gene matches. Germline CDR1 is LGHDT and CDR2 is YNNKEL (reference sequence). The CDR3 here is CASSQTLAADTQYF. DNA of the CDR3: TGTGCCAGCAGCCAAACACTAGCGGCGGATACGCAGTATTTT.

Only a few counts were recorded for this clonotype. CDR3 DNA: TGTGCCAGCAGCTGGGGACTAGCGGGGGACACAGATACGCAGTATTTT. Its protein is CASSWGLAGDTDTQYF. The V call is TRBV7-3, the J call TRBJ2-3, with 14 bases matching TRBD2. CDR3 length: 16 amino acids. The germline V gene has CDR1 SGHTA and CDR2 FQGTGA. Trimming cost V 4 bases and J 2 bases; bases outside gene matches: 2.

The sample holds a few counts of this clonotype. V is TRBV2 and J is TRBJ1-5; 7 bases fit TRBD1. The CDR3 extends over 14 amino acids. The germline V gene encodes CDR1 SNHLY and CDR2 FYNNEI. With 6 bases clipped from V and 7 bases from J, the junction kept 9 bases outside the gene matches. Here the CDR3 DNA reads TGTGCCAGCAGAAACAGGGGAGCAGAGCAGCCCCAGCATTTT. Amino acids: CASRNRGAEQPQHF.